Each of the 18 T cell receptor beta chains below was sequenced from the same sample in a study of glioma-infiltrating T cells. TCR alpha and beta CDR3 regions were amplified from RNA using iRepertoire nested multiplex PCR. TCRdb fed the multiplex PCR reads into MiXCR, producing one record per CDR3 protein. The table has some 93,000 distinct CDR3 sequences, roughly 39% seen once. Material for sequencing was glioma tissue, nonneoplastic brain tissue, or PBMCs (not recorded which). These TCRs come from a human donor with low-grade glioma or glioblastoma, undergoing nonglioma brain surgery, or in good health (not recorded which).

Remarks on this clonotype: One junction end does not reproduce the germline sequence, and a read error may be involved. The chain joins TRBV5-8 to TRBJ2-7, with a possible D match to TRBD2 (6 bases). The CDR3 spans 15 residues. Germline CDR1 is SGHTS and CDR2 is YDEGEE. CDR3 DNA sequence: TGTGCCAGCAGCTTGGAGGGGAGGATCGCCCACGAGCAGCACTTC. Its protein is CASSLEGRIAHEQHF.

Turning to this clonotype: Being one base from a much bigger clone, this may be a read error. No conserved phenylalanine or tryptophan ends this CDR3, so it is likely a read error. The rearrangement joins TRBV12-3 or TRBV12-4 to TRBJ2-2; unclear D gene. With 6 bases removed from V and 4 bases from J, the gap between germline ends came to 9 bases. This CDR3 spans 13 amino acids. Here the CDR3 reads CASRSSGTGELFS. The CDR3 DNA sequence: TGTGCCAGCAGGTCCTCGGGCACCGGGGAGCTGTTTTCT.

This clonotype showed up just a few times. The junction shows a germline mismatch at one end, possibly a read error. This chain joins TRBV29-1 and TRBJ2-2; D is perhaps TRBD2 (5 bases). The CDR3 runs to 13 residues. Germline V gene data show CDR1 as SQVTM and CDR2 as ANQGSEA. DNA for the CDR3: TGCAGCGTTGAAGGTCCTAACACCGGGGAGCCGTTTTTT. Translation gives CSVEGPNTGEPFF.

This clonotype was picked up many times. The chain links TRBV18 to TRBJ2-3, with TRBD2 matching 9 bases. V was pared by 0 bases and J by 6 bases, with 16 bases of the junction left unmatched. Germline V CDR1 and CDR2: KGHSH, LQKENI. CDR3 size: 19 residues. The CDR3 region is CASSPPRGLAGHLWDTQYF. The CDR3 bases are TGTGCCAGCTCACCACCGAGAGGGCTAGCGGGACATCTATGGGATACGCAGTATTTT.

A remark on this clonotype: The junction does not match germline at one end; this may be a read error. CDR3 bases: TGCAGTGCTAGCCCCTCCTATGGTTACAGCTTC. This encodes CSASPSYGYSF. The chain uses TRBV20-1 and TRBJ1-2; D unresolved. Looked up from germline, CDR1 is DFQATT and CDR2 is SNEGSKA (reference sequence). This CDR3 is 11 amino acids long.

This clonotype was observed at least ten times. CDR3 nucleotides: TGTGCCAGCAGCCAATCTAGGCGGGAGGCCTCCTACGAGCAGTACTTC. Translating gives CASSQSRREASYEQYF. The chain uses TRBV3-1 and TRBJ2-7, with TRBD2 matching over 8 bases. J lost 0 bases, V lost 2 bases, and 6 bases had no gene match. The germline V gene encodes CDR1 LGHDT and CDR2 YNNKEL (reference sequence). This CDR3 comprises 16 residues.

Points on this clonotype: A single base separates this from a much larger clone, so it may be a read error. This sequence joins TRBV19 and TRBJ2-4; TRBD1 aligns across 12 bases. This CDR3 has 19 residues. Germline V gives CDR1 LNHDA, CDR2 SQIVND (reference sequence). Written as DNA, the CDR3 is TGTGCCAATAGTAACACCGGGACAGGGGGCCTGGGGTTTTGGGACATTCAGTACTTC. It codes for CANSNTGTGGLGFWDIQYF.

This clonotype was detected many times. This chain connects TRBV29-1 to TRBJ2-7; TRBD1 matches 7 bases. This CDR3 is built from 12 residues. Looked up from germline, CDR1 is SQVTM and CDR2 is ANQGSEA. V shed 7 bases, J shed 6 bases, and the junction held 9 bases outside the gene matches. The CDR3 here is CSAQTGIREQYF. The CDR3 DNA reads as TGCAGCGCCCAGACAGGGATTCGCGAGCAGTACTTC.

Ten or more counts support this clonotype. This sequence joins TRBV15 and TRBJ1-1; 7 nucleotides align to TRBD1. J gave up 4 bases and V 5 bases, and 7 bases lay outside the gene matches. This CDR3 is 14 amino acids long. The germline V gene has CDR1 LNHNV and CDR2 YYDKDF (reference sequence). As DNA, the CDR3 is TGTGCCACCAGCGTCAACAGGGGCGGCACTGAAGCTTTCTTT. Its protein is CATSVNRGGTEAFF.

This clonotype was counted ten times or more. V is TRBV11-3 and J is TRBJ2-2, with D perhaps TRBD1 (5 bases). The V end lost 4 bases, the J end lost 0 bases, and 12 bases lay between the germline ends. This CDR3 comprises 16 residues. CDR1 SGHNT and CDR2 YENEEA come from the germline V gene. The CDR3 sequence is CASSSGRTSNTGELFF. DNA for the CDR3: TGTGCCAGCAGCTCGGGCAGGACATCGAACACCGGGGAGCTGTTTTTT.

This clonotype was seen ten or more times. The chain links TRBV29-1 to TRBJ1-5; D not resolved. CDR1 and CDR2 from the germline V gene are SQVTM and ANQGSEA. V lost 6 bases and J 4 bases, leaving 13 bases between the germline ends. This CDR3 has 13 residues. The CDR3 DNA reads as TGCAGCGTCGCTAGCTCGGGGAATCAGCCCCAGCATTTT. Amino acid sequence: CSVASSGNQPQHF.

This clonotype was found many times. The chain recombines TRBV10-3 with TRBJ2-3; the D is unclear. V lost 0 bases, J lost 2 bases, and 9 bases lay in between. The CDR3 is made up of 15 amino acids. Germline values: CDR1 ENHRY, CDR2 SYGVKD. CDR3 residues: CAISESPKDTDTQYF. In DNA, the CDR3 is TGTGCCATCAGTGAGTCGCCCAAGGACACAGATACGCAGTATTTT.

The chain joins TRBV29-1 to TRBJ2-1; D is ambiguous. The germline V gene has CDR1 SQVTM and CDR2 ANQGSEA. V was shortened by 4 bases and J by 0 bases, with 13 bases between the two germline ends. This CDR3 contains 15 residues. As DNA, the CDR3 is TGCAGCGTTGGGCGCCCAATTAACTCCTACAATGAGCAGTTCTTC. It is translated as CSVGRPINSYNEQFF.

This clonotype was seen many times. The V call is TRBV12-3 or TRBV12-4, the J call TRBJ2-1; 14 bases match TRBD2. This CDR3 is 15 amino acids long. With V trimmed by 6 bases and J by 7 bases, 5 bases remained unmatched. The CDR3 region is CASRSTSGGANEQFF. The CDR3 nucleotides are TGTGCCAGCAGATCGACTAGCGGGGGGGCGAATGAGCAGTTCTTC.

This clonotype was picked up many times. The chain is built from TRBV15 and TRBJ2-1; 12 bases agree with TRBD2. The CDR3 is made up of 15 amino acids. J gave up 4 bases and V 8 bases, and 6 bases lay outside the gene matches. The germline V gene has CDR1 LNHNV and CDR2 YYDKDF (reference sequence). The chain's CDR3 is CATAGLAGIYNEQFF. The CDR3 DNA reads TGTGCCACCGCCGGACTAGCGGGGATTTACAATGAGCAGTTCTTC. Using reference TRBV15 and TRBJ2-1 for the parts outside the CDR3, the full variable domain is DAMVIQNPRYQVTQFGKPVTLSCSQTLNHNVMYWYQQKSSQAPKLLFHYYDKDFNNEADTPDNFQSRRPNTSFCFLDIRSPGLGDTAMYLCATAGLAGIYNEQFFGPGTRLTVL.

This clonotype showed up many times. The CDR3: CAVTSGGSQETQYF. In nucleotides, the CDR3 is TGTGCCGTAACTAGCGGGGGCAGCCAAGAGACCCAGTACTTC. The chain combines TRBV7-6 with TRBJ2-5; 11 bases line up with TRBD2. Germline CDR1 SGHVS, CDR2 FNYEAQ. J gave up 1 base and V 11 bases, and 6 bases lay outside the gene matches. The length of the CDR3 is 14 residues.

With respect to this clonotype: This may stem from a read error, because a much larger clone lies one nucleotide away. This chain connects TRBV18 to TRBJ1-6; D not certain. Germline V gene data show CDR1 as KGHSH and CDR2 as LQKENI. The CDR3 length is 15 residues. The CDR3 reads CASSPASGDNSPLNF. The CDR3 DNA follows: TGTGCCAGCTCACCCGCCTCGGGAGATAATTCACCCCTCAACTTT.

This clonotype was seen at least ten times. Written as DNA, the CDR3 is TGTGCCAGTAGCTCAGTAGGGACAACCCCGGGGGAGCAGTACTTC. This translates into CASSSVGTTPGEQYF. This chain uses TRBV19 with TRBJ2-7; the D gene is possibly TRBD1 (6 bases). Per germline, CDR1 LNHDA and CDR2 SQIVND (reference sequence). The ends were cut back, 6 bases at V and 7 bases at J, with 22 bases in the middle. The CDR3 spans 15 residues.